The source of this T cell receptor beta chain is a study of CD4 T cells in relation to SARS-CoV-2 and coronaviruses. Assay: immunoSEQ multiplex PCR; the TCRdb copy retains only in-frame clones and omits some. The sample shows more than 30,000 clones, 70% to 90% of them seen only once. Looked up from germline, CDR1 is MNHEY and CDR2 is SVGAGI. V was clipped by 6 bases and J by 4 bases, with 10 bases between them. This CDR3 is built from 12 residues. Sequencing was done on a sample of memory CD4+ T cells from PBMCs. This receptor was identified in an adult with COVID-19. This sequence joins TRBV6-5 and TRBJ2-7; D perhaps matches TRBD1 (6 bases). The DNA for the CDR3 is TGTGCCAGCAGCGACAGGATGTACGAGCAGTACTTC. Translating gives CASSDRMYEQYF.